This T cell receptor (beta chain) was sequenced during a study of blood T cells in healthy people across ages. About this clonotype itself: A read error may account for a junction end that differs from germline.

Alongside a J-beta primer mix, a sample-barcoded 5' primer served in a second PCR lasting about 6 to 11 cycles. MiXCR, applied by TCRdb to the 5' RACE reads, yields one record per CDR3 protein. The sample lists 1.4 million or so distinct CDR3 sequences, under 55% occurring once. CDR3 length equals 17 residues. Germline V gene lookup returns CDR1 KGHDR and CDR2 SFDVKD. This receptor was identified in a woman under 30 in good health. The sequencing sample was made of blood. The chain joins TRBV24-1 to TRBJ2-1; no clear D. The CDR3: CAASDSRGESSYNEQFF. The CDR3 DNA sequence: TGTGCCGCCAGTGATTCCCGCGGCGAGAGCTCCTACAATGAGCAGTTCTTC.